This T cell receptor beta chain comes out of a study of blood T cell repertoires in COVID-19. Turning to the study itself: Sources were T cells, B-cell-depleted T cells, or PBMCs; the material itself was cDNA or gDNA.

Authors' methods: It was from reference gene primer amplification that nucleated cell counts were estimated. Sequencing used immunoSEQ multiplex PCR; TCRdb keeps in-frame clones, though not all of them. The V and J calls and the clone size are those of that table, but D and trimming were determined from the DNA. Seen here are around 200,000 clones, 84% observed once, and the top ten hold 15% to 20%. Trimming took off 4 bases at V and 4 bases at J, with 21 bases between the two ends. The CDR3 runs to 17 residues. Material for sequencing was peripheral blood. V and J are TRBV23-1 and TRBJ2-3; D might be TRBD1 (5 bases). TRBV23-1 carries the ORF label, with uncertain function. The TCR was taken from a woman older than 75 with active or convalescent COVID-19. CDR3 region: CASSPPSLTDYADTQYF. The CDR3 DNA sequence: TGCGCCAGCAGTCCTCCATCCTTGACAGATTACGCAGATACGCAGTATTTT.